The next 29 T cell receptor beta chains were all read from a single sample in a study of blood T cell repertoires in COVID-19. Generated by immunoSEQ multiplex PCR, the TCRdb table keeps only in-frame clones and is missing some. The sample has about 220,000 clones, approximately 83% seen once. Material: PBMCs or T cells enriched from blood (not recorded which). These receptor sequences come from a woman aged 40 to 50 who had been exposed to COVID-19.

The chain uses TRBV5-1 and TRBJ2-5; D is perhaps TRBD1 (6 bases). V was cut by 10 bases and J by 1 base, with 20 bases left in between. CDR3 length: 15 residues. CDR1 SGHRS and CDR2 YFSETQ come from the germline V gene. The CDR3 is CACSRAGAPQETQYF. CDR3 DNA: TGCGCCTGTTCTAGGGCAGGGGCCCCCCAAGAGACCCAGTACTTC.

The chain links TRBV19 to TRBJ1-4; TRBD1 matches 12 bases. CDR3 length: 14 residues. Losses at the gene ends were 7 bases for V and 7 bases for J; bases not matched to a gene: 4. Germline V gene data show CDR1 as LNHDA and CDR2 as SQIVND (reference sequence). The CDR3 here is CASTRDRGREKLFF. The CDR3 region has the DNA TGTGCCAGTACCAGGGACAGGGGGCGTGAAAAACTGTTTTTT. Based on the CDR3 plus reference TRBV19 and TRBJ1-4, the full variable domain is DGGITQSPKYLFRKEGQNVTLSCEQNLNHDAMYWYRQDPGQGLRLIYYSQIVNDFQKGDIAEGYSVSREKKESFPLTVTSAQKNPTAFYLCASTRDRGREKLFFGSGTQLSVL.

This clone occurred a few times. This chain joins TRBV13 and TRBJ1-2, with D perhaps matching TRBD1 (6 bases). Trimming pared 4 bases from V and 8 bases from J, leaving 14 bases between. CDR1 PRHDT and CDR2 FYEKMQ come from the germline V gene (reference sequence). This CDR3 has 13 amino acids. The CDR3 bases are TGTGCCAGCAGCTCAGAGACAGGAAACGGCTACACCTTC. It is translated as CASSSETGNGYTF.

The V call is TRBV2, the J call TRBJ1-5; weak D call: TRBD1 (5 bases). The germline gives CDR1 SNHLY, CDR2 FYNNEI. The length of the CDR3 is 14 residues. The V end lost 5 bases, the J end lost 3 bases, and 11 bases lay between the germline ends. This chain's CDR3 is CASSTSGLNQPQHF. The CDR3 nucleotides read TGTGCCAGCAGTACCTCAGGGCTCAATCAGCCCCAGCATTTT.

The chain joins TRBV19 to TRBJ1-3; no clear D. CDR1 is LNHDA, CDR2 SQIVND, per germline (reference sequence). CDR3 length: 12 amino acids. Trimming cost V 3 bases and J 4 bases, with 4 bases left between them. CDR3 protein: CASSIRGNTIYF. The CDR3 bases are TGTGCCAGTAGTATTAGAGGAAACACCATATATTTT.

This clone was counted between two and nine times. V usage is TRBV27 and J usage is TRBJ1-5, with D maybe TRBD1 (5 bases). Looked up from germline, CDR1 is MNHEY and CDR2 is SMNVEV (reference sequence). The CDR3 totals 16 residues. Trimming removed 3 bases at V and 4 bases at J, with 16 bases between. CDR3 region: CASSLTEPIANQPQHF. CDR3 DNA sequence: TGTGCCAGCAGTTTGACAGAGCCTATAGCAAATCAGCCCCAGCATTTT.

The chain has TRBV7-9 and TRBJ1-1; TRBD1 might be the D (5 bases). Germline loops: CDR1 SEHNR, CDR2 FQNEAQ (reference sequence). The CDR3 spans 14 residues. The germline V and J ends were trimmed by 1 base and 11 bases, with 17 bases remaining between them. The CDR3 sequence is CASSLVNPRGRAFF. The CDR3 coding sequence is TGTGCCAGCAGCTTAGTTAACCCGCGGGGGAGGGCTTTCTTT.

This clone turned up a few times. The chain uses TRBV7-3 and TRBJ1-2; D is uncertain. The CDR3 runs to 13 residues. Germline CDR1 is SGHTA and CDR2 is FQGTGA. V was shortened by 2 bases and J by 8 bases, with 12 bases between the two germline ends. The CDR3 region has the DNA TGTGCCAGCAGCTTAGGCAGGATGGCGGGCTACACCTTC. Its translation: CASSLGRMAGYTF.

The chain joins TRBV19 to TRBJ2-1, with 7 bases aligning to TRBD2. With 7 bases clipped from V and 7 bases from J, the junction kept 10 bases outside the gene matches. This CDR3 has 14 amino acids. Germline V gene data show CDR1 as LNHDA and CDR2 as SQIVND (reference sequence). CDR3 sequence: CASKLGLQRNEQFF. For the CDR3, the DNA is TGTGCCAGTAAGCTGGGACTACAGAGAAATGAGCAGTTCTTC.

The J gene is TRBJ1-1, the V gene TRBV7-9; 7 bases match TRBD1. After removal of 5 bases from V and 5 bases from J, the junction contained 8 bases not matched to a gene. CDR3 length: 14 amino acids. Germline V gives CDR1 SEHNR, CDR2 FQNEAQ (reference sequence). The CDR3 loop is CASSPDRWGTEAFF. The CDR3 DNA follows: TGTGCCAGCAGCCCGGACAGGTGGGGGACTGAAGCTTTCTTT.

This chain connects TRBV12-3 or TRBV12-4 to TRBJ1-5; D remains unclear. The CDR3 consists of 13 residues. Between the trimmed V and J ends, which lost 6 bases and 5 bases, there was a span of 11 bases. The CDR3 spells CASSLSVDQPQHF. CDR3 nucleotides: TGTGCCAGCAGCCTATCGGTTGATCAGCCCCAGCATTTT.

This chain connects TRBV5-6 to TRBJ2-1; weak D call: TRBD2 (5 bases). This CDR3 comprises 14 residues. V was shortened by 2 bases and J by 7 bases, with 13 bases between the two germline ends. Germline CDR1 is SGHDT and CDR2 is YYEEEE. The CDR3 DNA is TGTGCCAGCAGCTTTGATCGGGGAGTGAATGAGCAGTTCTTC. This codes for CASSFDRGVNEQFF. The full variable domain, its missing parts supplied by reference TRBV5-6 and TRBJ2-1, is DAGVTQSPTHLIKTRGQQVTLRCSPKSGHDTVSWYQQALGQGPQFIFQYYEEEERQRGNFPDRFSGHQFPNYSSELNVNALLLGDSALYLCASSFDRGVNEQFFGPGTRLTVL.

The chain has TRBV11-2 and TRBJ2-7; D is unresolved. The CDR3 extends over 14 amino acids. Germline V gene data show CDR1 as SGHAT and CDR2 as FQNNGV. The V gene lost 1 base and the J gene lost 1 base, with 8 bases spanning the gap. The CDR3 region is CASSLVGQSYEQYF. In DNA, the CDR3 is TGTGCCAGCAGCTTAGTTGGGCAGTCCTACGAGCAGTACTTC.

This clone was seen once. The gene calls are TRBV3-1 (or the pseudogene TRBV3-2) and TRBJ2-2; no clear D gene. Germline-derived CDR1 and CDR2 are LGHDT and YNNKEL (reference sequence). The CDR3 runs to 13 residues. V gave up 2 bases and J gave up 7 bases, with 8 bases separating them. The CDR3: CASSQLGIGELFF. The CDR3 bases are TGTGCCAGCAGCCAACTAGGAATCGGGGAGCTGTTTTTT.

On this clone: Other DNA sequences of this sample code for an identical CDR3. The rearrangement joins TRBV5-6 to TRBJ2-3; 8 positions agree with TRBD2. The germline V gene has CDR1 SGHDT and CDR2 YYEEEE. This CDR3 is built from 16 residues. Trimming took 0 bases from V and 1 from J; bases not matched to a gene: 4. The CDR3, as DNA: TGTGCCAGCAGCTTGGTCTCGGGGGGGGGCACAGATACGCAGTATTTT. It encodes CASSLVSGGGTDTQYF.

The chain uses TRBV11-2 and TRBJ1-1; D call uncertain. The V gene lost 1 base and the J gene lost 5 bases, with 17 bases spanning the gap. This CDR3 comprises 16 residues. CDR1 SGHAT and CDR2 FQNNGV come from the germline V gene. The CDR3 DNA reads as TGTGCCAGCAGCTTAGGTCGTACCGGTGTTCGGACTGAAGCTTTCTTT. It specifies CASSLGRTGVRTEAFF.

V gene TRBV6-1 combines with J gene TRBJ1-2; TRBD1 might be the D (5 bases). Trimming pared 3 bases from V and 7 bases from J, leaving 18 bases between. CDR1 is MNHNS and CDR2 is SASEGT in the germline V gene. CDR3 length: 15 amino acids. CDR3 sequence (DNA): TGTGCCAGCAGTGACCTGGAAGGGGCCCGTCGTGGCTACACCTTC. This sequence encodes CASSDLEGARRGYTF.

The V call is TRBV11-3, the J call TRBJ2-1; 9 bases are shared with TRBD2. This CDR3 contains 15 residues. The V segment lost 1 base and the J segment 6 bases; nucleotides outside the gene matches: 4. Germline lookup yields CDR1 SGHNT and CDR2 YENEEA. The CDR3 DNA is TGTGCCAGCAGCTTAGCGGCGGGGGGGCCCAATGAGCAGTTCTTC. Translated, it gives CASSLAAGGPNEQFF.

The CDR3 here is CASSERSPRLNTGELFF. CDR3 DNA: TGTGCCAGCAGTGAAAGGTCCCCCAGGTTGAACACCGGGGAGCTGTTTTTT. The chain links TRBV2 to TRBJ2-2; D is unresolved. The V gene lost 2 bases and the J gene lost 1 base, with 14 bases spanning the gap. The CDR3 is made up of 17 amino acids. Per the germline V gene, CDR1 is SNHLY and CDR2 is FYNNEI.

The gene calls are TRBV12-3 or TRBV12-4 and TRBJ2-2; tentatively, D is TRBD1 (6 bases). Trimming removed 5 bases from V and 4 bases from J, with 8 bases in between. The CDR3 totals 13 residues. The DNA for the CDR3 is TGTGCCAGCAGTCTCAGGGGCACCGGGGAGCTGTTTTTT. This sequence encodes CASSLRGTGELFF.

The chain recombines TRBV7-2 with TRBJ1-4; possible D gene TRBD1, 5 bases. Trimming removed 1 base at V and 3 bases at J, with 21 bases between. CDR3 length: 19 amino acids. From germline, CDR1 is SGHTA and CDR2 FQGNSA. The CDR3 coding sequence is TGTGCCAGCAGCTTAGGGTTCGGGGCAGGGACGGGAGCTAATGAAAAACTGTTTTTT. This encodes CASSLGFGAGTGANEKLFF.

With regard to this clone: Different DNA sequences within this sample yield the same CDR3. The chain joins TRBV25-1 to TRBJ2-5; 9 bases map to TRBD2. The CDR3 is 12 amino acids. From germline, CDR1 is MGHDK and CDR2 SYGVNS. Trimming cost V 8 bases and J 5 bases; bases outside gene matches: 3. The CDR3 reads CASGRGGETQYF. In DNA, the CDR3 is TGTGCCAGCGGGCGGGGGGGTGAGACCCAGTACTTC.

The V and J genes are TRBV19 and TRBJ2-3; TRBD1 matches 10 bases. Per germline, CDR1 LNHDA and CDR2 SQIVND (reference sequence). The CDR3 totals 14 residues. V lost 4 bases to trimming and J lost 8 bases; unmatched junction nucleotides: 6. CDR3 in amino acids: CASSKGQGGATQYF. The CDR3 coding sequence is TGTGCCAGTAGTAAAGGACAGGGGGGAGCTACGCAGTATTTT.

The rearrangement uses TRBV7-9 and TRBJ2-5; the match to TRBD1 covers 9 bases. The CDR3 has 14 residues. V shed 3 bases, J shed 2 bases, and the junction held 1 base outside the gene matches. Per germline, CDR1 SEHNR and CDR2 FQNEAQ (reference sequence). CDR3 DNA sequence: TGTGCCAGCAGCTTGGACAGGGGTCAAGAGACCCAGTACTTC. Its protein product is CASSLDRGQETQYF. The entire variable domain, with the rest obtained from reference TRBV7-9 and TRBJ2-5, is as follows: DTGVSQNPRHKITKRGQNVTFRCDPISEHNRLYWYRQTLGQGPEFLTYFQNEAQLEKSRLLSDRFSAERPKGSFSTLEIQRTEQGDSAMYLCASSLDRGQETQYFGPGTRLLVL.

As for this clone: An end of the junction differs from the germline gene, which may be a read error. V is TRBV7-7 and J is TRBJ2-1; 9 nucleotides match TRBD2. Germline loops: CDR1 SSHAT, CDR2 FNYEAQ (reference sequence). The CDR3 consists of 16 residues. The CDR3 region has the DNA TGTGCTAGCAGCCCCATCCGAGCGGGGGGCGACAATGAGCAGTTCTTC. Translating it yields CASSPIRAGGDNEQFF.

This clone was seen at least ten times. This chain joins TRBV6-2 or TRBV6-3 and TRBJ2-7, with 15 bases aligning to TRBD2. CDR1 and CDR2 from the germline V gene are MNHEY and SVGEGT. The CDR3 contains 16 residues. With V trimmed by 5 bases and J by 2 bases, 4 bases remained unmatched. The DNA of the CDR3 is TGTGCCAGCAGTACCCGGACTAGCGGGGGGGCCTACGAGCAGTACTTC. This translates into CASSTRTSGGAYEQYF.

This chain links TRBV11-3 with TRBJ2-1; D gene unclear. The CDR3 sequence is 12 residues long. The germline gives CDR1 SGHNT, CDR2 YENEEA. The germline V and J ends were trimmed by 5 bases and 9 bases, with 11 bases remaining between them. This chain's CDR3 is CASSASIGEQFF. The CDR3 nucleotides read TGTGCCAGCAGCGCCTCAATCGGTGAGCAGTTCTTC.

V is TRBV7-9 and J is TRBJ1-1, with D tentatively TRBD1 (5 bases). The CDR3 length is 13 residues. CDR1 and CDR2 from the germline V gene are SEHNR and FQNEAQ (reference sequence). Trimming removed 4 bases at V and 8 bases at J, with 14 bases between. Here the CDR3 reads CASSSLQGTEAFF. The CDR3 nucleotides are TGTGCCAGCAGCTCCTTGCAGGGAACGGAAGCTTTCTTT.

The rearrangement links TRBV19 to TRBJ2-2; unclear D gene. This CDR3 has 13 amino acids. The V end lost 1 base, the J end lost 3 bases, and 3 bases lay between the germline ends. CDR1 is LNHDA and CDR2 is SQIVND in the germline V gene (reference sequence). In DNA, the CDR3 is TGTGCCAGTAGTATAGTCGACACCGGGGAGCTGTTTTTT. This codes for CASSIVDTGELFF.